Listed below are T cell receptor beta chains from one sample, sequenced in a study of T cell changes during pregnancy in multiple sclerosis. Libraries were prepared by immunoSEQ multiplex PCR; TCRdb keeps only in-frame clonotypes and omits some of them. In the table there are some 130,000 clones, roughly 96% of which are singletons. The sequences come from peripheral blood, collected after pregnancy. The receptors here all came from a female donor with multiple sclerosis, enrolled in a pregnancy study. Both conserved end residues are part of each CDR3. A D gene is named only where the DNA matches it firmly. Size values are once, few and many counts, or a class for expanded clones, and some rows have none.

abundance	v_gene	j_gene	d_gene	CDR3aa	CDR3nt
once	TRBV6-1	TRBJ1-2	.	CASTVGQNYGYTF	TGTGCCAGCACCGTCGGACAGAACTATGGCTACACCTTC
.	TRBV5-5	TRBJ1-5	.	CASSFDSYSNQPQHF	TGTGCCAGCAGCTTCGACAGTTATAGCAATCAGCCCCAGCATTTT
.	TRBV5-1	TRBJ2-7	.	CASSGGIFEQYF	TGCGCCAGCAGCGGCGGGATTTTCGAGCAGTACTTC
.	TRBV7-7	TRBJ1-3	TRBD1	CASSLEKADRVGNTIYF	TGTGCTAGCAGCTTAGAGAAGGCGGACAGGGTCGGAAACACCATATATTTT
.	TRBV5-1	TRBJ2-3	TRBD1	CASRQTGQGTDTQYF	TGCGCCAGCAGGCAGACGGGACAGGGAACAGATACGCAGTATTTT
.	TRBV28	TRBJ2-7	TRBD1	CASSLWSGTGTQSYEQYF	TGTGCCAGCAGTTTATGGTCAGGGACAGGGACGCAAAGCTACGAGCAGTACTTC
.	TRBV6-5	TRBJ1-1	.	CASNITGYTEAFF	TGTGCCAGCAATATTACAGGCTACACTGAAGCTTTCTTT
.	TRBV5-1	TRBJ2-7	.	CASSLGLGFYEQYF	TGCGCCAGCAGCTTGGGACTAGGTTTCTACGAGCAGTACTTC
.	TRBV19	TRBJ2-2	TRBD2	CASSIAAGLAGSGELFF	TGTGCCAGTAGTATAGCCGCAGGACTAGCGGGTTCGGGGGAGCTGTTTTTT
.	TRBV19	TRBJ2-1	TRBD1	CASSTPTGGDYNEQFF	TGTGCCAGTAGTACTCCGACAGGGGGAGATTACAATGAGCAGTTCTTC